The 22 T cell receptor beta chains below all came from one sample that was sequenced in a study of blood T cell repertoires in COVID-19. The table came from immunoSEQ multiplex PCR; TCRdb's copy has only in-frame clones and leaves some out. The sample yields about 42,000 clones, more than 70% seen once. Sequencing was performed on peripheral blood. These receptors came from a human donor in a cohort sampled during active COVID-19.

The chain recombines TRBV21-1 with TRBJ2-7; TRBD2, the table's D call, lacks a check against the DNA. TRBV21-1 is a pseudogene segment. CDR3 size: 14 residues. CDR3 coding DNA: TGTGCCAGCGGAACTAGCGGGGGGCGGAGTGAGCAGTACTTC. It specifies CASGTSGGRSEQYF.

The chain couples TRBV9 to TRBJ2-7; TRBD1 might be the D (5 bases). The length of the CDR3 is 13 residues. Deletions cut 2 bases from V and 4 bases from J, with 10 bases between. The germline V gene encodes CDR1 SGDLS and CDR2 YYNGEE. This chain's CDR3 is CASSVREGYEQYF. In DNA, the CDR3 is TGTGCCAGCAGCGTCAGGGAAGGGTACGAGCAGTACTTC.

The genes are TRBV3-1 (or the pseudogene TRBV3-2) and TRBJ1-1; TRBD1 is a possible D gene (5 bases). V was shortened by 9 bases and J by 2 bases, with 19 bases between the two germline ends. Germline CDR1 and CDR2: LGHDT and YNNKEL (reference sequence). The CDR3 is 15 amino acids. The CDR3 sequence: CASRTTGGYNTEAFF. Here the CDR3 DNA reads TGTGCCAGTAGAACCACGGGGGGGTATAACACTGAAGCTTTCTTT.

The V call is TRBV2, the J call TRBJ1-2; D unresolved. CDR1 is SNHLY and CDR2 is FYNNEI in the germline V gene. CDR3 length equals 16 residues. V lost 2 bases, J lost 6 bases, and 19 bases lay in between. As DNA, the CDR3 is TGTGCCAGCAGTGAATCCCGGACTGGGCTACTTAATGGCTACACCTTC. Its translation is CASSESRTGLLNGYTF. Looking up the rest from reference TRBV2 and TRBJ1-2 gives the full variable domain: EPEVTQTPSHQVTQMGQEVILRCVPISNHLYFYWYRQILGQKVEFLVSFYNNEISEKSEIFDDQFSVERPDGSNFTLKIRSTKLEDSAMYFCASSESRTGLLNGYTFGSGTRLTVV.

The chain employs TRBV5-4 and TRBJ2-3; D might be TRBD2 (6 bases). This CDR3 comprises 14 residues. The germline V gene has CDR1 SGHNT and CDR2 YYREEE (reference sequence). Trimming took off 0 bases at V and 5 bases at J, with 10 bases between the two ends. The CDR3: CASSLGLGQDTQYF. CDR3 nucleotide sequence: TGTGCCAGCAGCTTGGGACTAGGTCAAGATACGCAGTATTTT.

This chain uses TRBV9 with TRBJ2-5; 7 bases map to TRBD2. This CDR3 contains 14 residues. V shed 0 bases and J 5 bases; nucleotides not matched to a gene: 4. Germline values: CDR1 SGDLS, CDR2 YYNGEE. The chain's CDR3 is CASSVAGGGETQYF. CDR3 coding DNA: TGTGCCAGCAGCGTAGCGGGGGGAGGGGAGACCCAGTACTTC.

The chain is built from TRBV12-3 or TRBV12-4 and TRBJ2-7; 11 positions agree with TRBD1. The V and J ends lost 7 bases and 7 bases, in that order; junction bases with no gene match: 6. The CDR3 has 13 residues. The CDR3 nucleotides read TGTGCCAGCACCTTCGGGACAGGGGGAGAGCAGTACTTC. The encoded protein is CASTFGTGGEQYF.

V gene TRBV7-2 combines with J gene TRBJ2-1; perhaps TRBD1 as D (5 bases). Trimming cost V 6 bases and J 9 bases, with 15 bases left between them. This CDR3 is 13 amino acids long. The germline V gene encodes CDR1 SGHTA and CDR2 FQGNSA. Written as DNA, the CDR3 is TGTGCCAGCAGGCAGGGCCGTAACAGTGAGCAGTTCTTC. Its protein is CASRQGRNSEQFF. Filled out from reference TRBV7-2 and TRBJ2-1, the complete variable domain reads GAGVSQSPSNKVTEKGKDVELRCDPISGHTALYWYRQSLGQGLEFLIYFQGNSAPDKSGLPSDRFSAERTGGSVSTLTIQRTQQEDSAVYLCASRQGRNSEQFFGPGTRLTVL.

The chain combines TRBV9 with TRBJ2-7, with D possibly being TRBD1 (6 bases). CDR3 size: 14 residues. V gave up 0 bases and J gave up 6 bases, with 13 bases separating them. Looked up from germline, CDR1 is SGDLS and CDR2 is YYNGEE. CDR3: CASSVATGSGEQYF. For the CDR3, the DNA is TGTGCCAGCAGCGTAGCTACAGGGTCGGGCGAGCAGTACTTC.

The DNA of the CDR3 is TGTGCCAGCAGCTCTAGGGCGGGGGCCCCCTCCTCCTACAATGAGCAGTTCTTC. This gives the protein CASSSRAGAPSSYNEQFF. The V gene is TRBV7-9, the J gene TRBJ2-1; D might be TRBD2 (7 bases). From germline, CDR1 is SEHNR and CDR2 FQNEAQ (reference sequence). V lost 4 bases to trimming and J lost 0 bases, with 19 bases between them. CDR3 length: 18 residues.

The chain links TRBV7-8 to TRBJ1-1, with D perhaps matching TRBD1 (6 bases). The CDR3 length is 13 residues. The V gene's germline CDR1 is SGHVS and CDR2 FQNEAQ. V lost 7 bases to trimming and J lost 1 base, with 10 bases between them. The CDR3 bases are TGTGCCAGCAAAAGGGGGGGGAACACTGAAGCTTTCTTT. This encodes CASKRGGNTEAFF.

The chain couples TRBV19 to TRBJ1-2; weak D call: TRBD1 (6 bases). Germline assignment: CDR1 LNHDA and CDR2 SQIVND (reference sequence). V dropped 9 bases and J dropped 5 bases, with 13 bases sitting between them. The CDR3 sequence is 12 residues long. The CDR3 is CASKDREYGYTF. DNA of the CDR3: TGTGCCAGCAAGGACAGAGAATATGGCTACACCTTC.

The chain has TRBV5-1 and TRBJ2-1, with 13 positions matching TRBD2. The CDR3 runs to 16 residues. Germline V lookup: CDR1 SGHRS, CDR2 YFSETQ. V lost 4 bases, J lost 10 bases, and 11 bases stayed unmatched. This CDR3 is CASSPSTSGGAGEQFF. In nucleotides, the CDR3 is TGCGCCAGCAGCCCCTCCACTAGCGGGGGGGCAGGGGAGCAGTTCTTC.

The genes are TRBV9 and TRBJ2-2; maybe TRBD2 (6 bases). The CDR3 totals 16 residues. V lost 4 bases to trimming and J lost 4 bases, with 17 bases between them. Germline V gene lookup returns CDR1 SGDLS and CDR2 YYNGEE. The CDR3 is CASSPLWGEATGELFF. For the CDR3, the DNA is TGTGCCAGCAGCCCCCTTTGGGGGGAGGCCACCGGGGAGCTGTTTTTT.

V gene TRBV15 combines with J gene TRBJ2-5; D perhaps matches TRBD2 (6 bases). The CDR3 spans 14 residues. The ends were cut back, 1 base at V and 6 bases at J, with 12 bases in the middle. Germline-derived CDR1 and CDR2 are LNHNV and YYDKDF (reference sequence). CDR3 region: CATSRVSGGKTQYF. For the CDR3, the DNA is TGTGCCACCAGCAGAGTTTCTGGAGGGAAGACCCAGTACTTC. The variable domain in full, with the rest retrieved from reference TRBV15 and TRBJ2-5, is DAMVIQNPRYQVTQFGKPVTLSCSQTLNHNVMYWYQQKSSQAPKLLFHYYDKDFNNEADTPDNFQSRRPNTSFCFLDIRSPGLGDTAMYLCATSRVSGGKTQYFGPGTRLLVL.

The chain is built from TRBV24-1 and TRBJ2-2; 7 bases agree with TRBD1. Germline V gives CDR1 KGHDR, CDR2 SFDVKD. The ends lost 3 bases at V and 1 base at J; junction bases unmatched: 4. The CDR3 is 16 residues long. CDR3 region: CATSDRRTGNTGELFF. The CDR3 nucleotides read TGTGCCACCAGTGATCGACGGACAGGGAACACCGGGGAGCTGTTTTTT.

The chain links TRBV30 to TRBJ1-4; 8 nucleotides agree with TRBD1. The CDR3 totals 15 residues. J was trimmed by 0 bases and V by 4 bases; bases with no gene match: 4. Looked up from germline, CDR1 is GTSNPN and CDR2 is SVGIG (reference sequence). CDR3 amino acids: CAWKRTGPTNEKLFF. The CDR3 coding sequence is TGTGCCTGGAAGCGGACAGGGCCAACTAATGAAAAACTGTTTTTT.

This chain uses TRBV6-5 with TRBJ1-1; 9 bases map to TRBD1. Germline assignment: CDR1 MNHEY and CDR2 SVGAGI. The CDR3 runs to 15 residues. The V segment lost 7 bases and the J segment 1 base; nucleotides outside the gene matches: 7. The CDR3 DNA is TGTGCCAGCACCCGGGACAGGGCTCCGAACACTGAAGCTTTCTTT. Translation gives CASTRDRAPNTEAFF.

V usage is TRBV28 and J usage is TRBJ2-5, with 12 bases fitting TRBD2. The CDR3 runs to 17 residues. Germline CDR1 reads MDHEN; CDR2 reads SYDVKM. With 3 bases clipped from V and 5 bases from J, the junction kept 10 bases outside the gene matches. The CDR3 DNA is TGTGCCAGCAGTTTTTTAGCACTAGCGGGGGGCGGGGAGACCCAGTACTTC. Translating it yields CASSFLALAGGGETQYF.

This chain links TRBV19 with TRBJ1-1; 9 bases line up with TRBD1. V lost 6 bases to trimming and J lost 6 bases; unmatched junction nucleotides: 8. The CDR3 length is 14 residues. Germline CDR1 reads LNHDA; CDR2 reads SQIVND (reference sequence). The CDR3 loop is CASRIQGATAEAFF. CDR3 sequence (DNA): TGTGCCAGTAGAATACAGGGGGCGACGGCTGAAGCTTTCTTT. The complete variable domain, with remaining parts taken from reference TRBV19 and TRBJ1-1, reads DGGITQSPKYLFRKEGQNVTLSCEQNLNHDAMYWYRQDPGQGLRLIYYSQIVNDFQKGDIAEGYSVSREKKESFPLTVTSAQKNPTAFYLCASRIQGATAEAFFGQGTRLTVV.

The genes are TRBV5-5 and TRBJ1-3; tentative D call: TRBD1 (5 bases). The CDR3 totals 14 residues. Germline values: CDR1 SGHKS, CDR2 YYEKEE (reference sequence). Trimming stripped 0 bases from V and 8 bases from J, with 12 bases between. CDR3 residues: CASSLDKGLDTIYF. For the CDR3, the DNA is TGTGCCAGCAGCTTGGACAAGGGGCTAGACACCATATATTTT.

The CDR3 here is CASSTPRGRLPDTQYF. The CDR3 nucleotides read TGTGCCAGTAGTACACCCAGGGGGCGCCTCCCAGATACGCAGTATTTT. The chain has TRBV19 and TRBJ2-3; 8 bases align to TRBD1. V lost 4 bases and J lost 4; bases outside the gene matches: 10. CDR1 LNHDA and CDR2 SQIVND come from the germline V gene (reference sequence). CDR3 size: 16 residues.